This TCR beta chain comes out of a study of regulatory T cells in long-lasting Graves disease. With iRepertoire HTBI primers and Arm-PCR of CDR3 regions, TCR beta libraries were built. TCRdb reanalysed the multiplex PCR reads using MiXCR and keeps one entry per CDR3 protein. The sample lists roughly 610,000 distinct CDR3 sequences, 15% to 20% occurring once. Trimming took 6 bases from V and 5 from J, leaving 10 bases between them. CDR3 length equals 11 residues. Germline loops: CDR1 DFQATT, CDR2 SNEGSKA (reference sequence). Time point here: newly diagnosed GD, antithyroid drugs for less than 3 months. Extracted RNA from PBMCs served as the source of the TCR library. Separately, the same data were catalogued under a study of T cells in Graves' hyperthyroidism and ophthalmopathy. That source adds: When the TCR CDR3 underwent first-round RT-PCR, the HTBI primer set was used.

The receptor's source is a woman in her 30s with Graves disease. The chain couples TRBV20-1 to TRBJ2-5; no definite D call. The specimen comprised peripheral blood mononuclear cells (PBMCs), sampled at new diagnosis, from a patient treated with antithyroid drugs. CDR3 in DNA: TGCAGTGCGGACCGACTGGAGACCCAGTACTTC. This translates into CSADRLETQYF.